The entry below gives a single TCR beta chain sequence along with its context. The antigen remains undetermined. The DNA ends 3 residues before the CDR3 does, and the rest of the CDR3 is filled in from the germline J gene. Generated by immunoSEQ multiplex PCR, the TCRdb table keeps only in-frame clones and is missing some. Singletons are absent from the sample, which has more than 30,000 clones. Trimming took off 3 bases at V and 3 bases at J, with 9 bases between the two ends. Germline V lookup: CDR1 WSHSY, CDR2 SAAADI. The CDR3 contains 14 residues. This sample is part of a study of T cell clonality in common variable immunodeficiency. Overall study findings and caveats: The cause of increased CVID clonality remains unclear without subpopulation sequencing. Compared with controls, CVID subjects had fewer shared TCRbeta clones.

Each donor provided roughly 5 to 8 ml of heparinized whole blood. Specimen: peripheral blood mononuclear cells. The chain links TRBV10-2 to TRBJ1-5; D uncertain. This sequence originates from a person between 18 and 75 years old in good health. CDR3 region: CASSDSSPNQPQHF. The CDR3 DNA, read in part, is TGCGCCAGCAGTGATTCGTCCCCCAATCAGCCC.